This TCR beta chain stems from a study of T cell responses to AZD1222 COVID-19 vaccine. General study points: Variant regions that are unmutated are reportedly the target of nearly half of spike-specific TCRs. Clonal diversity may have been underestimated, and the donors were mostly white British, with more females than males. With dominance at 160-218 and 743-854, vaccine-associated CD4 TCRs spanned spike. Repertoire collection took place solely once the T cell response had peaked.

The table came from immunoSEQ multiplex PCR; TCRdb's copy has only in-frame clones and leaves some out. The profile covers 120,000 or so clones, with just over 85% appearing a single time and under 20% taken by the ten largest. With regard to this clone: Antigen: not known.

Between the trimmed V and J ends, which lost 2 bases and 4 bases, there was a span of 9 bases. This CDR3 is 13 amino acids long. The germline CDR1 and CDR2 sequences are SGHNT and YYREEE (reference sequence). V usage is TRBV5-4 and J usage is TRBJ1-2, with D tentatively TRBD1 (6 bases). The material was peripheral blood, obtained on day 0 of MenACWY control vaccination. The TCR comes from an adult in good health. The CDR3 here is CASSLQGSYGYTF. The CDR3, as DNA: TGTGCCAGCAGCTTACAGGGATCCTATGGCTACACCTTC.